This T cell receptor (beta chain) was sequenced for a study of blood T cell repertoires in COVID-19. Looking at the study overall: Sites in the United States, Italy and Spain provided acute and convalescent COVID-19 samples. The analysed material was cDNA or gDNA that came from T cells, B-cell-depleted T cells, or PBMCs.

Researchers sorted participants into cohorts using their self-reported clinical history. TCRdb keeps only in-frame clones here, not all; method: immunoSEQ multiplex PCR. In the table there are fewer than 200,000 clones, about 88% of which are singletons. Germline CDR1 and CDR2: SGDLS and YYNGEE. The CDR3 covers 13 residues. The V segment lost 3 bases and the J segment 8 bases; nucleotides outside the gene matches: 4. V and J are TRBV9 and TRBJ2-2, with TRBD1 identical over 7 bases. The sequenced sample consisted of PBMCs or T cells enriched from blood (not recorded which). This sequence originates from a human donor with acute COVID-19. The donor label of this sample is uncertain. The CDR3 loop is CASSARGLGELFF. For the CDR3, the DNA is TGTGCCAGCAGCGCCAGGGGGTTGGGGGAGCTGTTTTTT.